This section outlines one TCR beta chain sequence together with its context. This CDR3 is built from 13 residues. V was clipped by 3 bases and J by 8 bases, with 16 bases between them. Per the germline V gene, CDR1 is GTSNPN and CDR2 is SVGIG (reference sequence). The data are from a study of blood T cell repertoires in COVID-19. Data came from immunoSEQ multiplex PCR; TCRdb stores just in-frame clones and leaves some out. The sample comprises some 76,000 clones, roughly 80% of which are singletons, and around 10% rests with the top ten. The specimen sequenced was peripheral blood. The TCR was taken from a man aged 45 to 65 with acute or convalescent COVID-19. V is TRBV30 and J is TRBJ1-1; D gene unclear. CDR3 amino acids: CAWSIRGGWEAFF. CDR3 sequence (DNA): TGTGCCTGGAGCATACGGGGTGGGTGGGAAGCTTTCTTT. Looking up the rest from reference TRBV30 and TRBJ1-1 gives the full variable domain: SQTIHQWPATLVQPVGSPLSLECTVEGTSNPNLYWYRQAAGRGLQLLFYSVGIGQISSEVPQNLSASRPQDRQFILSSKKLLLSDSGFYLCAWSIRGGWEAFFGQGTRLTVV.